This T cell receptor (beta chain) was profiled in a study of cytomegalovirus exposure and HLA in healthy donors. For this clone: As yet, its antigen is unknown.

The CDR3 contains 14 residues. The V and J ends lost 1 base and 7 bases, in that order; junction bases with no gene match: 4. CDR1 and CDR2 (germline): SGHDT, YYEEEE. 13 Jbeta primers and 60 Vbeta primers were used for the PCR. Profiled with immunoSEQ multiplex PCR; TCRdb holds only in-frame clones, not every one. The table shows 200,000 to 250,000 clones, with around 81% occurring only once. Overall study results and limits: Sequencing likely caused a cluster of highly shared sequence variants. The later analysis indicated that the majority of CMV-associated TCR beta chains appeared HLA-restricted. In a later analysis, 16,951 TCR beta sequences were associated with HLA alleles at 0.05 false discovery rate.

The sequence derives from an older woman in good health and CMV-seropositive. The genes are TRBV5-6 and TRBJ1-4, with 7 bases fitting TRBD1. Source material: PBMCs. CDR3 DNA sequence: TGTGCCAGCAGCTTGCAGGGGGGAGGTGAAAAACTGTTTTTT. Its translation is CASSLQGGGEKLFF.